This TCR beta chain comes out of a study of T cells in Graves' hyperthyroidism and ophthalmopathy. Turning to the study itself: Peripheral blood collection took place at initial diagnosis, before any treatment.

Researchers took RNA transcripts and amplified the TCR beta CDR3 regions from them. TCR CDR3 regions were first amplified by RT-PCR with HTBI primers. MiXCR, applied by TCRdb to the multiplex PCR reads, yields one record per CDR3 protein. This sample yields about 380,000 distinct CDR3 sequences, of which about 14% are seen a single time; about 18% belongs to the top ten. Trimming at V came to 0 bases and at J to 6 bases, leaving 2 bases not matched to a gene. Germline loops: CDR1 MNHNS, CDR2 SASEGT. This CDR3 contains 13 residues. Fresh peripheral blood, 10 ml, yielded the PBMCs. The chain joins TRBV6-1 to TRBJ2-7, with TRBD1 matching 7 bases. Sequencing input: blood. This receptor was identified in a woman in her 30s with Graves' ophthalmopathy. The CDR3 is CASSEAYRGEQYF. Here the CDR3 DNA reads TGTGCCAGCAGTGAAGCTTACAGGGGCGAGCAGTACTTC.